A single sample is the source of the 14 T cell receptor beta chains below, sequenced in a study of blood T cell repertoires in COVID-19. Clones were read by immunoSEQ multiplex PCR, and TCRdb kept only the in-frame ones, dropping some. The table records 100,000 to 140,000 clones, 84% of them present only once. Sequenced input: peripheral blood. The receptor source for this set is a human donor in a cohort sampled during active COVID-19.

CDR3 nucleotide sequence: TGTGCCACCAGTGATTCGGGGACTGGTGGGAGAGACAGCTCCTACAATGAGCAGTTCTTC. This encodes CATSDSGTGGRDSSYNEQFF. The chain recombines TRBV24-1 with TRBJ2-1, with D perhaps TRBD2 (6 bases). V was clipped by 2 bases and J by 0 bases, with 22 bases between them. The CDR3 sequence is 20 residues long. Germline V CDR1 and CDR2: KGHDR, SFDVKD.

This rearrangement joins TRBV7-9 to TRBJ2-2, with 9 bases that match TRBD1. The CDR3 runs to 15 residues. Germline V gene lookup returns CDR1 SEHNR and CDR2 FQNEAQ (reference sequence). V lost 5 bases to trimming and J lost 6 bases; unmatched junction nucleotides: 7. CDR3 DNA: TGTGCCAGCAGCCCCGGGACAGGGAATTCCGGGGAGCTGTTTTTT. This encodes CASSPGTGNSGELFF.

The chain couples TRBV7-9 to TRBJ1-5; TRBD1 agrees at 7 bases. There are 16 residues in the CDR3. Germline V gene lookup returns CDR1 SEHNR and CDR2 FQNEAQ (reference sequence). V shed 5 bases and J 2 bases; nucleotides not matched to a gene: 9. This chain's CDR3 is CASSPAGGTGNQPQHF. As DNA, the CDR3 is TGTGCCAGCAGCCCAGCAGGGGGGACGGGCAATCAGCCCCAGCATTTT.

The V call is TRBV5-4, the J call TRBJ2-1, with TRBD2 identical over 8 bases. Germline CDR1 and CDR2: SGHNT and YYREEE (reference sequence). The CDR3 loop spans 15 amino acids. Trimming cost V 4 bases and J 1 base; bases outside gene matches: 4. CDR3 bases: TGTGCCAGCAGCCCACTAGCGGCATCCTACAATGAGCAGTTCTTC. Translated: CASSPLAASYNEQFF. The full variable domain, rest sourced from reference TRBV5-4 and TRBJ2-1, is ETGVTQSPTHLIKTRGQQVTLRCSSQSGHNTVSWYQQALGQGPQFIFQYYREEENGRGNFPPRFSGLQFPNYSSELNVNALELDDSALYLCASSPLAASYNEQFFGPGTRLTVL.

The CDR3 protein is CASSPSPGGETQYF. The CDR3 nucleotides read TGTGCCAGCAGCCCTTCGCCGGGTGGTGAGACCCAGTACTTC. This chain uses TRBV3-1 (or the pseudogene TRBV3-2) with TRBJ2-5, with D uncertain. The CDR3 spans 14 residues. The V and J ends lost 4 bases and 5 bases respectively, with 14 bases between them. Germline-derived CDR1 and CDR2 are LGHDT and YNNKEL (reference sequence).

The J gene is TRBJ1-6, the V gene TRBV18, with 9 bases that match TRBD1. The CDR3 loop spans 15 amino acids. J gave up 5 bases and V 3 bases, and 2 bases lay outside the gene matches. Germline CDR1 and CDR2: KGHSH and LQKENI. CDR3 DNA sequence: TGTGCCAGCTCACCGGGACAGGGAGATAATTCACCCCTCCACTTT. This encodes CASSPGQGDNSPLHF.

The genes are TRBV28 and TRBJ1-5, with D perhaps TRBD1 (6 bases). Germline assignment: CDR1 MDHEN and CDR2 SYDVKM. The CDR3 spans 14 residues. The V end was cut by 5 bases, the J end by 7 bases, with 15 bases between. The CDR3 region has the DNA TGTGCCAGCAGTCTTCTGGACAGATGGCAGCCCCAGCATTTT. It is translated as CASSLLDRWQPQHF.

The CDR3 DNA sequence: TGTGCCAGCAGTTACTCGAGCGGACAGGAAGCTTTCTTT. Residues: CASSYSSGQEAFF. The chain is built from TRBV6-5 and TRBJ1-1; D perhaps matches TRBD1 (6 bases). This CDR3 comprises 13 residues. The germline V gene has CDR1 MNHEY and CDR2 SVGAGI. Trimming shortened V by 0 bases and J by 8 bases, and 10 bases separated the two germline ends.

The chain couples TRBV2 to TRBJ1-1, with D uncertain. Trimming cost V 1 base and J 1 base, with 10 bases left between them. Germline values: CDR1 SNHLY, CDR2 FYNNEI. CDR3 length: 15 amino acids. CDR3 sequence (DNA): TGTGCCAGCAGTGAAGTGAACAGTTGGAACACTGAAGCTTTCTTT. Translated: CASSEVNSWNTEAFF.

This sequence joins TRBV30 and TRBJ1-1; tentatively, D is TRBD1 (5 bases). The CDR3 spans 13 residues. Germline V lookup: CDR1 GTSNPN, CDR2 SVGIG (reference sequence). The V and J ends lost 0 bases and 1 base respectively, with 6 bases between them. CDR3 protein: CAWSVQANTEAFF. DNA of the CDR3: TGTGCCTGGAGTGTACAGGCGAACACTGAAGCTTTCTTT. The whole variable domain, filled in from reference TRBV30 and TRBJ1-1, reads SQTIHQWPATLVQPVGSPLSLECTVEGTSNPNLYWYRQAAGRGLQLLFYSVGIGQISSEVPQNLSASRPQDRQFILSSKKLLLSDSGFYLCAWSVQANTEAFFGQGTRLTVV.

The genes are TRBV19 and TRBJ1-1; 9 nucleotides align to TRBD1. The germline CDR1 and CDR2 sequences are LNHDA and SQIVND (reference sequence). V shed 11 bases and J 4 bases; nucleotides not matched to a gene: 11. This CDR3 comprises 14 residues. CDR3 region: CAVARQGVGTEAFF. The CDR3, as DNA: TGTGCCGTTGCCCGACAGGGGGTTGGCACTGAAGCTTTCTTT.

This clone has more than one count but fewer than ten. The chain couples TRBV7-2 to TRBJ1-2, with TRBD1 matching over 9 bases. Trimming cost V 1 base and J 7 bases; bases outside gene matches: 1. There are 13 residues in the CDR3. Per the germline V gene, CDR1 is SGHTA and CDR2 is FQGNSA. The CDR3 here is CASSLGTGAGYTF. The CDR3 coding sequence is TGTGCCAGCAGCTTAGGGACAGGGGCTGGCTACACCTTC. Full variable domain (missing parts from reference TRBV7-2 and TRBJ1-2): GAGVSQSPSNKVTEKGKDVELRCDPISGHTALYWYRQSLGQGLEFLIYFQGNSAPDKSGLPSDRFSAERTGGSVSTLTIQRTQQEDSAVYLCASSLGTGAGYTFGSGTRLTVV.

The V gene is TRBV4-1, the J gene TRBJ2-2, with 9 bases aligning to TRBD1. The germline CDR1 and CDR2 sequences are MGHRA and YSYEKL. The V gene end was trimmed by 2 bases and the J gene end by 6 bases; junction bases not matched to a gene: 7. The CDR3 length is 16 residues. CDR3 sequence: CASSQLGQGRAGELFF. In DNA, the CDR3 is TGCGCCAGCAGCCAACTCGGACAGGGGCGGGCCGGGGAGCTGTTTTTT.

Here the CDR3 reads CASSLPNQPQHF. CDR3 nucleotides: TGTGCCAGCAGTCTCCCGAATCAGCCCCAGCATTTT. The chain employs TRBV5-6 and TRBJ1-5, with D uncertain. The V gene lost 5 bases and the J gene lost 4 bases, with 7 bases spanning the gap. The CDR3 consists of 12 residues. Germline CDR1 SGHDT, CDR2 YYEEEE.